A selection of T cell receptor beta chains follows, all from one sample in a study of blood T cell repertoires in COVID-19. Some clones are missing from TCRdb's copy, which holds only in-frame ones; the method was immunoSEQ multiplex PCR. The table has approximately 77,000 clones, roughly 85% seen once; the top ten hold 1.5% to 2.5%. Material for sequencing was peripheral blood. These receptors were taken from a man aged 25-40 years with acute or convalescent COVID-19. CDR3s include the opening cysteine and the closing phenylalanine or tryptophan. D genes are given only for firm matches. Size tells how often a clone was seen (once, few, many) or the class of an expanded clone, and some rows leave it out.

clone size,D gene,J gene,V gene,CDR3 protein,CDR3 DNA
NA,TRBD1,TRBJ1-6,TRBV7-2,CASSLTGNNSPLHF,TGTGCCAGCAGCTTGACAGGGAATAATTCACCCCTCCACTTT
NA,TRBD2,TRBJ2-3,TRBV6-6,CASTYGAGGSTDTQYF,TGTGCCAGCACTTACGGAGCGGGAGGGAGCACAGATACGCAGTATTTT
NA,NA,TRBJ2-7,TRBV18,CASSPGGNSYEQYF,TGTGCCAGCTCACCAGGCGGGAATAGCTACGAGCAGTACTTC
NA,TRBD2,TRBJ2-5,TRBV5-1,CASSRGTSGRAKEETQYF,TGCGCCAGCAGCCGGGGGACTAGCGGGAGGGCCAAGGAAGAGACCCAGTACTTC
few,NA,TRBJ2-5,TRBV24-1,CATSVGGDETQYF,TGTGCCACCAGTGTTGGGGGCGATGAGACCCAGTACTTC
NA,NA,TRBJ1-2,TRBV5-6,CASSLTGAWEAPNYGYTF,TGTGCCAGCAGCTTGACCGGGGCGTGGGAGGCGCCGAACTATGGCTACACCTTC
NA,TRBD1,TRBJ1-2,TRBV7-2,CASSLRVLTGVRANYGYTF,TGTGCCAGCAGCTTAAGGGTGTTGACAGGGGTACGAGCTAACTATGGCTACACCTTC
NA,NA,TRBJ2-1,TRBV3-1/TRBV3-2,CASSHLRGGQSHEQFF,TGTGCCAGCAGCCATCTCCGAGGAGGGCAGTCCCATGAGCAGTTCTTC
NA,NA,TRBJ1-1,TRBV14,CASSQDYGWNTEAFF,TGTGCCAGCAGCCAAGACTACGGGTGGAACACTGAAGCTTTCTTT
NA,TRBD1,TRBJ2-5,TRBV11-2,CASSPRDRRRETQYF,TGTGCCAGCAGCCCCCGGGACAGGCGCCGGGAGACCCAGTACTTC
NA,TRBD1,TRBJ2-7,TRBV6-2/TRBV6-3,CASSYYQGATFGQYF,TGTGCCAGCAGTTACTATCAGGGGGCGACGTTCGGGCAGTACTTC
once,TRBD2,TRBJ2-3,TRBV3-1/TRBV3-2,CASSQVEGRGDTQYF,TGTGCCAGCAGCCAAGTGGAAGGGAGGGGAGATACGCAGTATTTT
NA,TRBD2,TRBJ2-5,TRBV5-1,CASSLVFGTSGAGRETQYF,TGCGCCAGCAGCTTGGTCTTCGGGACTAGCGGGGCGGGCAGGGAGACCCAGTACTTC
NA,TRBD1,TRBJ1-6,TRBV11-1,CASSRDRGSPLHF,TGTGCCAGCAGCCGGGACAGGGGTTCACCCCTCCACTTT
NA,TRBD2,TRBJ2-1,TRBV5-1,CASSQGLDNEQFF,TGCGCCAGCAGCCAGGGACTAGACAATGAGCAGTTCTTC
NA,NA,TRBJ2-3,TRBV5-4,CASSFIFTDTQYF,TGTGCCAGCAGCTTCATTTTCACAGATACGCAGTATTTT